This TCR beta chain was sequenced for a study of cytomegalovirus exposure and HLA in healthy donors. Study conclusions and caveats: Prediction of most subjects' HLA-A and HLA-B alleles by TCR beta sequences was reportedly accurate. In a later analysis, TCR beta V- and J-gene trimming was associated with a missense DCLRE1C variant. According to the study, some 160 TCR beta chains were cytomegalovirus-associated.

The germline CDR1 and CDR2 sequences are SQVTM and ANQGSEA. Trimming removed 7 bases from V and 3 bases from J, with 21 bases in between. This CDR3 comprises 15 residues. The primer mix had 60 Vbeta and 13 Jbeta primers. The table came from immunoSEQ multiplex PCR; TCRdb's copy has only in-frame clones and leaves some out. The data show approximately 85,000 clones, under 90% seen once. Comments on this clone: The antigen is undetermined.

Sequenced sample: PBMCs. The source of this sequence is a man over 45 in good health and CMV-seropositive. The chain links TRBV29-1 to TRBJ1-2; weak D call: TRBD1 (5 bases). CDR3 residues: CSALGTPGEYYGYTF. The CDR3 bases are TGCAGCGCCCTAGGGACGCCGGGGGAATACTATGGCTACACCTTC.